These 22 T cell receptor beta chains share one sample of origin, sequenced in a study of T cells in Graves' hyperthyroidism and ophthalmopathy. Authors of the study amplified TCR beta CDR3 regions from RNA transcripts. TCR CDR3 regions were first amplified by RT-PCR with HTBI primers. MiXCR, applied by TCRdb to the multiplex PCR reads, yields one record per CDR3 protein. The profile shows about 110,000 distinct CDR3 sequences, roughly 15% of them singletons. The sample comprised blood. The source is a woman in her forties or fifties with Graves' hyperthyroidism.

This clonotype was observed many times. V gene TRBV12-3 or TRBV12-4 combines with J gene TRBJ2-1; TRBD2 is a possible D gene (5 bases). V was trimmed by 6 bases and J by 6 bases, leaving 15 bases between them. The CDR3 covers 14 residues. CDR3 protein: CASSAHGLSNEQFF. The CDR3 coding sequence is TGTGCCAGCAGCGCTCATGGACTGAGCAATGAGCAGTTCTTC.

This clonotype was seen at least ten times. The chain is built from TRBV7-9 and TRBJ2-7, with D perhaps given as TRBD1 or TRBD2 (5 bases each). The CDR3 has 13 amino acids. V was shortened by 5 bases and J by 2 bases, with 10 bases between the two germline ends. Germline loops: CDR1 SEHNR, CDR2 FQNEAQ (reference sequence). The CDR3 loop is CASSPLGAYEQYF. The CDR3 DNA reads as TGTGCCAGCAGCCCCCTGGGGGCCTACGAGCAGTACTTC.

This clonotype was recorded many times. The rearrangement links TRBV30 to TRBJ2-5; 7 bases are shared with TRBD2. Germline values: CDR1 GTSNPN, CDR2 SVGIG (reference sequence). V shed 1 base, J shed 4 bases, and the junction held 0 bases outside the gene matches. The CDR3 runs 12 residues. CDR3 residues: CAWSGGGETQYF. Written as DNA, the CDR3 is TGTGCCTGGAGTGGGGGGGGAGAGACCCAGTACTTC.

There are many counts of this clonotype. This chain joins TRBV4-2 and TRBJ2-7; D might be TRBD2 (5 bases). This CDR3 has 14 residues. V lost 5 bases and J 0 bases, leaving 11 bases between the germline ends. Germline lookup yields CDR1 LGHNA and CDR2 YNFKEQ. CDR3 protein: CASSVEASSYEQYF. For the CDR3, the DNA is TGTGCCAGCAGCGTGGAGGCTAGCTCCTACGAGCAGTACTTC.

V gene TRBV20-1 combines with J gene TRBJ1-4; TRBD1 matches at 8 bases. The CDR3 has 14 amino acids. Unmatched junction bases numbered 3, after V lost 0 bases and J lost 6 bases. Germline V CDR1 and CDR2: DFQATT, SNEGSKA (reference sequence). This chain's CDR3 is CSARDRRGHEKLFF. In nucleotides, the CDR3 is TGCAGTGCTAGAGATCGCAGGGGGCATGAAAAACTGTTTTTT.

This chain joins TRBV11-2 and TRBJ2-4; TRBD2 aligns across 11 bases. The trim removed 4 bases at V and 0 bases at J, leaving 11 bases unmatched. Germline V gives CDR1 SGHAT, CDR2 FQNNGV. This CDR3 is built from 19 residues. The CDR3 here is CASSSGLADEPLAKNIQYF. For the CDR3, the DNA is TGTGCCAGCAGCTCGGGACTAGCGGACGAACCGCTAGCCAAAAACATTCAGTACTTC.

This clonotype was counted many times. This chain links TRBV20-1 with TRBJ2-7, with 10 bases identical to TRBD2. Germline V lookup: CDR1 DFQATT, CDR2 SNEGSKA (reference sequence). V was pared by 0 bases and J by 4 bases, with 12 bases of the junction left unmatched. The CDR3 is 17 amino acids. This chain's CDR3 is CSARDFPASGSWYEQYF. CDR3 DNA sequence: TGCAGTGCTAGAGATTTCCCGGCTAGCGGGAGTTGGTACGAGCAGTACTTC.

This clonotype was seen at least ten times. The rearrangement links TRBV5-1 to TRBJ2-1; 13 nucleotides line up with TRBD2. Germline CDR1 and CDR2: SGHRS and YFSETQ. CDR3 length: 15 amino acids. J lost 6 bases, V lost 4 bases, and 4 bases had no gene match. The CDR3 DNA follows: TGCGCCAGCAGCCGGGGACTAGCGGGGCTCAATGAGCAGTTCTTC. Amino acid sequence: CASSRGLAGLNEQFF.

This sequence joins TRBV3-1 and TRBJ2-7; D is uncertain. The CDR3 consists of 14 residues. In germline, CDR1 is LGHDT, CDR2 YNNKEL (reference sequence). V lost 0 bases and J 2 bases, leaving 8 bases between the germline ends. The CDR3 DNA reads TGTGCCAGCAGCCAAGACCTCCTTGCCTACGAGCAGTACTTC. This encodes CASSQDLLAYEQYF.

This clonotype was seen repeatedly, ten times or more. The gene calls are TRBV20-1 and TRBJ1-5, with unresolved D. V shed 5 bases and J shed 7 bases, with 6 bases lying between them. CDR3 size: 10 residues. Germline V gene lookup returns CDR1 DFQATT and CDR2 SNEGSKA (reference sequence). For the CDR3, the DNA is TGCAGTGCTGGCGGGCAGCCCCAGCATTTT. As protein: CSAGGQPQHF.

This clonotype was observed many times. The gene calls are TRBV11-2 and TRBJ2-7; 8 bases fit TRBD2. The J segment lost 4 bases and the V segment lost 6 bases, leaving 8 bases of the junction unmatched. Germline V gives CDR1 SGHAT, CDR2 FQNNGV. This CDR3 is 14 amino acids long. CDR3 coding DNA: TGTGCCAGCAGTTCCACTAGCGGACTTTACGAGCAGTACGTC. Its protein is CASSSTSGLYEQYV.

This clonotype was found once. A read error may produce the germline difference seen at one junction end. V usage is TRBV11-1 and J usage is TRBJ1-1; D ambiguous. Per the germline V gene, CDR1 is SGHAT and CDR2 is FQDESV (reference sequence). This CDR3 has 12 amino acids. The CDR3, as DNA: TGCGCCAGCAGCCGCTCACACGGTGAAGCTTTCTTT. Encoded protein: CASSRSHGEAFF.

Points on this clonotype: Just one base apart from a much larger clone, this may be a read error. The chain combines TRBV15 with TRBJ2-3; 9 nucleotides match TRBD2. This CDR3 region has 16 residues. CDR1 is LNHNV and CDR2 is YYDKDF in the germline V gene (reference sequence). The V and J ends lost 1 base and 6 bases, in that order; junction bases with no gene match: 8. CDR3: CATSRALAGVTDTQYF. CDR3 DNA sequence: TGTGCCACCAGCAGAGCGTTAGCGGGAGTGACCGATACGCAGTATTTT.

J is TRBJ2-4 and V is TRBV7-2, with D unclear. V lost 2 bases and J lost 5, with 10 bases in between. This CDR3 is built from 14 residues. Germline V lookup: CDR1 SGHTA, CDR2 FQGNSA. The CDR3 spells CASSLRLTENIQYF. Here the CDR3 DNA reads TGTGCCAGCAGCTTAAGGCTAACCGAAAACATTCAGTACTTC.

This clonotype has at least ten counts. The rearrangement joins TRBV7-8 to TRBJ2-3; D may correspond to TRBD1 or TRBD2 (5 bases each). Between the trimmed V and J ends, which lost 3 bases and 5 bases, there was a span of 18 bases. The germline V gene has CDR1 SGHVS and CDR2 FQNEAQ. There are 16 residues in the CDR3. DNA for the CDR3: TGTGCCAGCAGCTTGGGGCAGCTAGCTCTGGGAGATACGCAGTATTTT. Translated: CASSLGQLALGDTQYF.

The sample holds many counts of this clonotype. The chain carries TRBV7-9 and TRBJ1-2; D remains ambiguous. Germline V lookup: CDR1 SEHNR, CDR2 FQNEAQ (reference sequence). CDR3 length: 14 amino acids. V lost 3 bases and J lost 4, with 12 bases in between. In DNA form, the CDR3 reads TGTGCCAGCAGCTTTAGTCTGGGTGCCTATGGCTACACCTTC. Its protein product is CASSFSLGAYGYTF.

The chain joins TRBV13 to TRBJ2-5; TRBD2 agrees at 8 bases. Germline V CDR1 and CDR2: PRHDT, FYEKMQ (reference sequence). Trimming cost V 5 bases and J 5 bases; bases outside gene matches: 10. This CDR3 is 15 amino acids long. The CDR3 bases are TGTGCCAGCAGCCAACGGGTGCCGGGAGGGGAGACCCAGTACTTC. It translates to CASSQRVPGGETQYF.

The gene calls are TRBV5-1 and TRBJ2-4, with a tentative D call TRBD2 (6 bases). Per germline, CDR1 SGHRS and CDR2 YFSETQ. Trimming shortened V by 0 bases and J by 2 bases, and 9 bases separated the two germline ends. The CDR3 is made up of 15 amino acids. The chain's CDR3 is CASSLDGGTKNIQYF. The CDR3 DNA sequence: TGCGCCAGCAGCTTGGACGGAGGGACCAAAAACATTCAGTACTTC.

There are many counts of this clonotype. The chain employs TRBV20-1 and TRBJ2-3, with 9 bases lining up with TRBD1. V shed 4 bases, J shed 2 bases, and the junction held 10 bases outside the gene matches. CDR3 size: 16 residues. Germline V lookup: CDR1 DFQATT, CDR2 SNEGSKA (reference sequence). The CDR3 DNA sequence: TGCAGTGCTACCAATCCTGGGACAGGGTTCACAGATACGCAGTATTTT. It codes for CSATNPGTGFTDTQYF.

This clonotype was seen a handful of times. The chain is built from TRBV20-1 and TRBJ1-3; D is undetermined. Germline values: CDR1 DFQATT, CDR2 SNEGSKA (reference sequence). CDR3 length: 12 residues. Trimming took 6 bases from V and 9 from J, leaving 15 bases between them. This CDR3 is CSAMEGGSTIYF. In DNA form, the CDR3 reads TGCAGTGCCATGGAGGGAGGGAGCACCATATATTTT.

This clonotype was counted a few times. The V call is TRBV7-9, the J call TRBJ2-7, with D perhaps matching TRBD1 (6 bases). The length of the CDR3 is 14 residues. V lost 5 bases and J 3 bases, leaving 14 bases between the germline ends. Germline loops: CDR1 SEHNR, CDR2 FQNEAQ (reference sequence). The CDR3 sequence is CASSSRGRGYEQYF. The CDR3 region has the DNA TGTGCCAGCAGCAGCAGGGGCAGGGGCTACGAGCAGTACTTC.

Ten or more counts support this clonotype. The chain is built from TRBV7-2 and TRBJ1-2, with D possibly matching TRBD1 (5 bases). Trimming removed 0 bases at V and 6 bases at J, with 11 bases between. The germline CDR1 and CDR2 sequences are SGHTA and FQGNSA. The CDR3 is made up of 14 amino acids. CDR3 sequence (DNA): TGTGCCAGCAGCTTAGCGAGCAGGGTGAATGGCTACACCTTC. This sequence encodes CASSLASRVNGYTF. Complete variable domain (other parts from reference TRBV7-2 and TRBJ1-2): GAGVSQSPSNKVTEKGKDVELRCDPISGHTALYWYRQSLGQGLEFLIYFQGNSAPDKSGLPSDRFSAERTGGSVSTLTIQRTQQEDSAVYLCASSLASRVNGYTFGSGTRLTVV.